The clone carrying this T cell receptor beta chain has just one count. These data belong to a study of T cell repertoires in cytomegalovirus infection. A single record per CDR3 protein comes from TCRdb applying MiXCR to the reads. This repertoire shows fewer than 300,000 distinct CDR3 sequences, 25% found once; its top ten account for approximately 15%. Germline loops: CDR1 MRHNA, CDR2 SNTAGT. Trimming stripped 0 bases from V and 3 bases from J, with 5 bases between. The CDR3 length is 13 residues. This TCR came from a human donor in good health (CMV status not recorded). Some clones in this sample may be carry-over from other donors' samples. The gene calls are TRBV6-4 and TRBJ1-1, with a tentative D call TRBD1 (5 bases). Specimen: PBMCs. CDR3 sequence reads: CASSDSGHTEAFF. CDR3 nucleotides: TGTGCCAGCAGTGACTCGGGACACACTGAAGCTTTCTTT.